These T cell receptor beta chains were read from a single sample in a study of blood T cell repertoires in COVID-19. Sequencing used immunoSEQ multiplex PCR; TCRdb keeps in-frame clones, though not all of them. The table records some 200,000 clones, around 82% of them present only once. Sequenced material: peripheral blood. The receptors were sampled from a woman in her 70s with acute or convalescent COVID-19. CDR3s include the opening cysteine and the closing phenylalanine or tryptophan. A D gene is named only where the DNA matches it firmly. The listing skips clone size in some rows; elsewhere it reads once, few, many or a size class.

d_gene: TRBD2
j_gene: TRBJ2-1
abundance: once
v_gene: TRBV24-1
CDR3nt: TGTGCCACCAGTTATAACGGCGGGGGGGGGTACAATGAGCAGTTCTTC
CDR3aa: CATSYNGGGGYNEQFF

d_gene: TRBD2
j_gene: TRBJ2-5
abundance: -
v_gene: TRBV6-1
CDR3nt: TGTGCCAGCAGTGAGACTAGCGGGGGGGGCCAAGAGACCCAGTACTTC
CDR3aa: CASSETSGGGQETQYF

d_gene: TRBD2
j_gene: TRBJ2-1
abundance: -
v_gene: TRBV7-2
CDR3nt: TGTGCCAGCAGCTTATGGTGGGGGGGAAACAATGAGCAGTTCTTC
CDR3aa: CASSLWWGGNNEQFF

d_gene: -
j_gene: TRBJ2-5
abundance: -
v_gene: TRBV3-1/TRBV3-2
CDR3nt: TGTGCCAGCAGGGCCTTTGGGACTGTACAAGAGACCCAGTACTTC
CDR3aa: CASRAFGTVQETQYF

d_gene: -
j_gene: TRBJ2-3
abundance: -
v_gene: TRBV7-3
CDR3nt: TGTGCCAGCAGCTTAAACGGGCGAGGGTTAAGCCAGCCGCAGTATTTT
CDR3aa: CASSLNGRGLSQPQYF

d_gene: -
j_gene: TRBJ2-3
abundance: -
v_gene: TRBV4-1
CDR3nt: TGCGCCAGCAGCCAAGTAGGCACAGATACGCAGTATTTT
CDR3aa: CASSQVGTDTQYF

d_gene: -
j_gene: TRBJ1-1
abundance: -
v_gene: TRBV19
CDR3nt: TGTGCCAGTAGTATGGGTCAGGGGTCTGAAGCTTTCTTT
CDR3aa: CASSMGQGSEAFF

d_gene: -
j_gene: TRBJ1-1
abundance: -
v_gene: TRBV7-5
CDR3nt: TGTGCCAGAAGCGTTCTTGGCAGGCCAAACACTGAAGCTTTCTTT
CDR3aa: CARSVLGRPNTEAFF

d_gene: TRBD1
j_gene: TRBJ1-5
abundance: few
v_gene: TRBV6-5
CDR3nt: TGTGCCAGCAGTTACGGACAGGGGCGTCAGCCCCAGCATTTT
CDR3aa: CASSYGQGRQPQHF

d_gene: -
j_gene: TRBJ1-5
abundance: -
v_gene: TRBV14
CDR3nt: TGTGCCAGCAGCCAACACGGAGATCAGCCCCAGCATTTT
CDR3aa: CASSQHGDQPQHF

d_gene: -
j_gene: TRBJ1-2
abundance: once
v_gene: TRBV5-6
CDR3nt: TGTGCCAGCAGCTCATTTGTTACGGGTGGCTACACCTTC
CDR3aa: CASSSFVTGGYTF

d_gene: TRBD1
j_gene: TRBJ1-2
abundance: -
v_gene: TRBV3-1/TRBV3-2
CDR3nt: TGTGCCAGCAGCCACACGGGACAGGGAGATGGCTACACCTTC
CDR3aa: CASSHTGQGDGYTF

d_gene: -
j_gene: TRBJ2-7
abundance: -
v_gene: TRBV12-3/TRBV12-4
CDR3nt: TGTGCCAGCGCATCCCGCGGTTACGAGCAGTACTTC
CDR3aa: CASASRGYEQYF

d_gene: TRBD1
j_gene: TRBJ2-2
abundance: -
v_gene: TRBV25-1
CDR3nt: TGTGCCAGCAAAGGACAGGGGGTGGGAACCGGGGAGCTGTTTTTT
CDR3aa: CASKGQGVGTGELFF

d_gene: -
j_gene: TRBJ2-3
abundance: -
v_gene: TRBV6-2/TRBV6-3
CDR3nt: TGTGCCAGCAGTTACCCGCCGGGGCGGGGGCGCACAGATACGCAGTATTTT
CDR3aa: CASSYPPGRGRTDTQYF

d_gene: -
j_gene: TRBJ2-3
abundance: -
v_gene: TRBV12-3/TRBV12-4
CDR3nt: TGTGCCAGCAGCCCCCAGACGGGTACGCAGTATTTT
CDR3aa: CASSPQTGTQYF

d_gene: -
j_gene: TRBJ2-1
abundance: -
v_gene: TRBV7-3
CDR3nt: TGTGCCAGCAGTCCCCGCGGTAACAATGAGCAGTTCTTC
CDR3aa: CASSPRGNNEQFF

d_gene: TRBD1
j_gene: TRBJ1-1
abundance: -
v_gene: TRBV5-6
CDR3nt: TGTGCGTCAGGGGAGGAGGGCAGGGGGCTAGCGTTTTCTGAAGCTTTCTTT
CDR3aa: CASGEEGRGLAFSEAFF

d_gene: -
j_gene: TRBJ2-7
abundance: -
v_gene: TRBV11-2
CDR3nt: TGTGCCAGCAGCTTAGAGTCCAGCGAGCAGTACTTC
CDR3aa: CASSLESSEQYF

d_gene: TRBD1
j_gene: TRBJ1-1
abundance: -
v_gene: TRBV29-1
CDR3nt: TGCAGCGTTGAAAACAGGGGGTGGAACACTGAAGCTTTCTTT
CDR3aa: CSVENRGWNTEAFF

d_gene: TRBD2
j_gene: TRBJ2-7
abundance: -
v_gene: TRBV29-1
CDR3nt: TGCAGCGCCGGGACTAGCGGGGGCGCAAAACCCTACGAGCAGTACTTC
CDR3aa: CSAGTSGGAKPYEQYF

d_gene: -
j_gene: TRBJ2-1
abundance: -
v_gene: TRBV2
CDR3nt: TGTGCCAGCAGCCCGCGTGTCACCCTTGAAATCAATGAGCAGTTCTTC
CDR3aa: CASSPRVTLEINEQFF

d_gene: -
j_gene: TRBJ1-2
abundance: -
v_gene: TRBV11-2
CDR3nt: TGTGCCAGCAGCTTAGTCGCGGGGGCCGCTAACACCTTC
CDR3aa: CASSLVAGAANTF

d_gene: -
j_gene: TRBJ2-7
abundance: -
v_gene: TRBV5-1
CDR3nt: TGCGCCAGCAGCTTGGATACTTATGGCGAGCAGTACTTC
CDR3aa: CASSLDTYGEQYF

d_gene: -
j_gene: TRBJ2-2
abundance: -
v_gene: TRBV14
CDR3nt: TGTGCCAGCAGCCAAGATCGGGGAACCCTAAACACCGGGGAGCTGTTTTTT
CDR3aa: CASSQDRGTLNTGELFF

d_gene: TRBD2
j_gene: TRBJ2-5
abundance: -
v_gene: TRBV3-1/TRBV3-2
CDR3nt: TGTGCCAGCAGCCTCGCGGGGGTCGGGACCCAGTACTTC
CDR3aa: CASSLAGVGTQYF

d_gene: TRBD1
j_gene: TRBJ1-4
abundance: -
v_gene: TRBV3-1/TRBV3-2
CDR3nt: TGTGCCAGCAGCCACGGACAGGGCGGCGGTGAAAAACTGTTTTTT
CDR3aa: CASSHGQGGGEKLFF

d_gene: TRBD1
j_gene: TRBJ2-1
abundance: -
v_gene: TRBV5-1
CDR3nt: TGCGCCAGCACGACCACAGGGGGGTCCTACAATGAGCAGTTCTTC
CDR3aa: CASTTTGGSYNEQFF

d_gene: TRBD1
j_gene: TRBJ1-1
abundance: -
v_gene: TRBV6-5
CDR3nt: TGTGCCAGCAGTTTCACATCACAGGGGGCCCGTGAAGCTTTCTTT
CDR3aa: CASSFTSQGAREAFF

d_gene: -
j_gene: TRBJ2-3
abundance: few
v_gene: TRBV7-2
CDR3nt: TGTGCCAGCAGCTTTAACACAGATACGCAGTATTTT
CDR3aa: CASSFNTDTQYF

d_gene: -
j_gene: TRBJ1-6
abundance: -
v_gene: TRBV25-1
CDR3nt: TGTGCCAGCAGTGAAGGGCAGGGTGAGTCACCCCTCCACTTT
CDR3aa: CASSEGQGESPLHF